The rows below give T cell receptor beta chains drawn from one sample of a study of T-cell reconstitution after alpha-beta-depleted transplantation in children. Via MiXCR, TCRdb re-called the PCR reads, giving one row per CDR3 protein. The sample contains approximately 500,000 distinct CDR3 sequences, 8% to 11% of which appear only once. The sequencing here drew on PBMCs, taken before TCRalphabeta/CD19-depleted stem cell transplant. The receptors come from a child aged 2-15 years with inherited bone marrow failure, due to receive a stem cell transplant. Both conserved end residues are part of each CDR3. D genes are given only for firm matches. Not every row has a clone size; where given, it reads once, few, many or a size class.

j_call v_call d_call clone_size cdr3_nt cdr3_aa
TRBJ2-7 TRBV20-1 . few TGCAGTGCTACAGATGATTGGGTGGTCATAGCCTCCTCCTACGAGCAGTACTTC CSATDDWVVIASSYEQYF
TRBJ2-4 TRBV7-6 . . TGTGCCAGCAGCTTAGGGATCGGGAACATTCAGTACTTC CASSLGIGNIQYF
TRBJ2-1 TRBV5-1 . . TGCGCCAGCAGCCCTGAAGGTTACAGGGATGAGCAGTTCTTC CASSPEGYRDEQFF
TRBJ1-5 TRBV6-1 . many TGTGCCAGCAGTGACCTGGGGCGGTACAATCAGCCCCAGCATTTT CASSDLGRYNQPQHF
TRBJ2-5 TRBV20-1 . many TGCAGTGCTCAGAAGGGAGGCCAAGAGACCCAGTACTTC CSAQKGGQETQYF
TRBJ2-1 TRBV27 . many TGTGCCAGCAGTTTAAAAGGCTACAATGAGCAGTTCTTC CASSLKGYNEQFF
TRBJ2-4 TRBV7-2 . few TGTGCCAGCAGCCCCGGTACCCGGGACAAAAACATTCAGTACTTC CASSPGTRDKNIQYF
TRBJ2-7 TRBV6-5 . many TGTGCCAGCAGTTACGGTCGGATAGGGGGCTACGAGCAGTACTTC CASSYGRIGGYEQYF
TRBJ2-5 TRBV12-3/TRBV12-4 . many TGTGCCAGCAGTTTTGGGGCAGAGACCCAGTACTTC CASSFGAETQYF
TRBJ2-2 TRBV12-3/TRBV12-4 . few TGTGCCAGCAGTCCCCGGGACAACGCGAACACCGGGGAGCTGTTTTTT CASSPRDNANTGELFF
TRBJ2-1 TRBV29-1 TRBD2 many TGCAGCGTTCCTATAGCGGGAGGGCCGTTTGGATCAAAGCAGTTCTTC CSVPIAGGPFGSKQFF
TRBJ1-2 TRBV5-6 . many TGTGCCAGCAGCCCGCGGGGGTCCCATGATGGCAAGAACACCTTC CASSPRGSHDGKNTF
TRBJ2-7 TRBV4-3 . many TGCGCCAGCAGCCAAGATCGAGGGTCCTCCTACGAGCAGTACTTC CASSQDRGSSYEQYF
TRBJ2-1 TRBV6-2/TRBV6-3 . many TGTGCCAGCAGTTACGCAGGGAGTGAGCAGTTCTTC CASSYAGSEQFF
TRBJ2-3 TRBV2 TRBD2 many TGTGCCAGCAGTGACGTCGGCGGGAGTTCACATACGCAGTATTTT CASSDVGGSSHTQYF
TRBJ2-1 TRBV20-1 TRBD2 . TGCAGTGCTACAGGTAGCGGGAGGGCCTACAATGAGCAGTTCTTC CSATGSGRAYNEQFF
TRBJ2-1 TRBV5-6 TRBD1 . TGTGCCAGCAGCTTCGACAGGGGTCCCTACAATGAGCAGTTCTTC CASSFDRGPYNEQFF
TRBJ2-2 TRBV10-3 . many TGTGCCATCAGTGAAGGAAGGGGGACCGGGGAGCTGTTTTTT CAISEGRGTGELFF
TRBJ1-5 TRBV12-3/TRBV12-4 . . TGTGCCAGCAGTTTAGCCCGAGGGGTTGGCAATCAGCCCCAGCATTTT CASSLARGVGNQPQHF
TRBJ2-1 TRBV27 . many TGTGCCAGCAGCGTGGGGGGTGAGCAGTTCTTC CASSVGGEQFF
TRBJ2-3 TRBV4-3 . many TGCGCCAGCAGCCATCCCCTAGGGGAGTTACAAAATGGGGACACAGATACGCAGTATTTT CASSHPLGELQNGDTDTQYF
TRBJ2-1 TRBV6-2/TRBV6-3 TRBD2 few TGTGCCAGCAGTTACAGTCTAGCGGGAGTAGACAATGAGCAGTTCTTC CASSYSLAGVDNEQFF
TRBJ2-5 TRBV6-2/TRBV6-3 . few TGTGCCAGCAGTTACCCCGGGGGGACCCAGTACTTC CASSYPGGTQYF
TRBJ2-7 TRBV12-3/TRBV12-4 . . TGTGCCAGCAGTTTACTATTTCCCTACGAGCAGTACTTC CASSLLFPYEQYF
TRBJ1-5 TRBV19 TRBD1 . TGTGCCAGTAGTATGAAGGGGGCAAGCAATCAGCCCCAGCATTTT CASSMKGASNQPQHF
TRBJ2-5 TRBV12-3/TRBV12-4 TRBD1 . TGTGCCAGCAGTTGGGGGACAGATGGGGGGACCCAGTACTTC CASSWGTDGGTQYF
TRBJ2-7 TRBV20-1 . many TGCAGTGGGGGCCGAGCGGCCCATTACGAGCAGTACTTC CSGGRAAHYEQYF
TRBJ2-4 TRBV29-1 . many TGCAGCGTTGAGACAGGCCCGGGACTAGCCAAAAACATTCAGTACTTC CSVETGPGLAKNIQYF
TRBJ1-1 TRBV20-1 . many TGCAGTGCCGGGCCTTCAGCGACGAACACTGAAGCTTTCTTT CSAGPSATNTEAFF
TRBJ2-2 TRBV9 . many TGTGCCAGCAGCGTAACCGGGATGTCGGGCGGGGAGCTGTTTTTT CASSVTGMSGGELFF
TRBJ1-3 TRBV4-3 . many TGCGCCAGCAGCCAAGATTACGGGGGGGATGGAAACACCATATATTTT CASSQDYGGDGNTIYF
TRBJ2-5 TRBV28 TRBD2 many TGTGCCAGCAGTCGTAGCGGGAGTCGGGTGAGAGGAGAGACCCAGTACTTC CASSRSGSRVRGETQYF
TRBJ2-1 TRBV6-1 . . TGTGCCAGCAGGGGGGACGGCCCTCTGTACAATGAGCAGTTCTTC CASRGDGPLYNEQFF
TRBJ2-5 TRBV5-1 . many TGCGCCAGCAGCTTGAGAACTAGTGGGGAGACCCAGTACTTC CASSLRTSGETQYF
TRBJ2-3 TRBV4-1 . many TGCGCCAGCAGCCAAGATCAACGGGATACGCAGTATTTT CASSQDQRDTQYF
TRBJ1-2 TRBV6-2/TRBV6-3 . few TGTGCCAGCAGTTTCGGGACTCGCGGAGACGGCGGCTACACCTTC CASSFGTRGDGGYTF
TRBJ1-6 TRBV7-2 . few TGTGCCAGCAGCATGAATAATTCACCCCTCCACTTT CASSMNNSPLHF
TRBJ2-3 TRBV5-1 . many TGTGCCAGCAGCCCAGACACAGATACGCAGTATTTT CASSPDTDTQYF
TRBJ2-1 TRBV12-3/TRBV12-4 . many TGTGCCAGCAGGCACCCCGGGACTGGGGGTTACAATGAGCAGTTCTTC CASRHPGTGGYNEQFF
TRBJ1-5 TRBV12-3/TRBV12-4 . many TGTGCCAGCAGTTTACGCCTTATAGGCAATCAGCCCCAGCATTTT CASSLRLIGNQPQHF
TRBJ1-2 TRBV24-1 . . TGTGCCACCAGTGACGGGTATGGCTACACCTTC CATSDGYGYTF
TRBJ2-5 TRBV6-4 TRBD1 . TGTGCCAGCAGTGTCGGGACAGGTGGCGAAGTAGGGGAGACCCAGTACTTC CASSVGTGGEVGETQYF
TRBJ1-4 TRBV5-6 TRBD1 many TGTGCCAGCAGCCTGAGGACAGGGGGTGAAAAACTGTTTTTT CASSLRTGGEKLFF
TRBJ2-7 TRBV4-3 . many TGCGCCAGCAGCCAAGTGGTGGCAGGGGGGGCCTACGAGCAGTACTTC CASSQVVAGGAYEQYF
TRBJ1-5 TRBV12-3/TRBV12-4 . . TGTGCCAGCAGTTTAGTGGGGAATAGCAATCAGCCCCAGCATTTT CASSLVGNSNQPQHF
TRBJ1-1 TRBV29-1 . . TGCAGCGTTGTCTCATGGGGGTTAAACACTGAAGCTTTCTTT CSVVSWGLNTEAFF
TRBJ2-7 TRBV10-3 TRBD2 many TGTGCCATCGGGGGACTAGCGGGCGGCGAGCAGTACTTC CAIGGLAGGEQYF
TRBJ2-7 TRBV6-5 . many TGTGCCAGCAGTTACTCGAAGGGGGGAATGAACGAGCAGTACTTC CASSYSKGGMNEQYF
TRBJ2-1 TRBV11-3 . many TGTGCCAGCAGCCTTAGCGGAGTGACCTACAATGAGCAGTTCTTC CASSLSGVTYNEQFF
TRBJ2-2 TRBV29-1 TRBD2 many TGCAGCGTTGGACTAGCGGGTGGCGCCGGGGAGCTGTTTTTT CSVGLAGGAGELFF
TRBJ1-3 TRBV12-3/TRBV12-4 . few TGTGCCTGCGGCGACAGTTTCTCTGGAAACACCATATATTTT CACGDSFSGNTIYF